This passage covers 32 T cell receptor beta chains from one sample sequenced in a study of blood T cell repertoires in COVID-19. Clones were sequenced by immunoSEQ multiplex PCR, and TCRdb holds only the in-frame ones, with some missing. The sample consists of tens of thousands of clones, roughly 87% of them appearing once. The specimen was peripheral blood. The receptors come from a man aged 50 to 59 with acute or convalescent COVID-19.

V gene TRBV6-2 or TRBV6-3 combines with J gene TRBJ1-1; 9 nucleotides agree with TRBD1. The V and J ends lost 0 bases and 1 base, in that order; junction bases with no gene match: 6. CDR3 length: 17 amino acids. In germline, CDR1 is MNHEY, CDR2 SVGEGT. The CDR3 DNA is TGTGCCAGCAGTTACTCCAGGACAGGGGCTGAGAACACTGAAGCTTTCTTT. Translating gives CASSYSRTGAENTEAFF.

The genes are TRBV7-2 and TRBJ1-1, with no clear D. This CDR3 comprises 14 residues. Trimming stripped 5 bases from V and 0 bases from J, with 10 bases between. Germline loops: CDR1 SGHTA, CDR2 FQGNSA. The CDR3 reads CASSVSPLNTEAFF. In DNA, the CDR3 is TGTGCCAGCAGCGTCTCCCCTCTGAACACTGAAGCTTTCTTT.

V and J are TRBV5-1 and TRBJ1-2; tentatively, D is TRBD1 (5 bases). The germline V gene has CDR1 SGHRS and CDR2 YFSETQ. CDR3 length: 14 residues. V shed 4 bases and J shed 5 bases, with 15 bases lying between them. The CDR3 sequence is CASSPAREGYGYTF. The CDR3 DNA is TGCGCCAGCAGCCCCGCCAGGGAAGGGTATGGCTACACCTTC.

The count of this clone is one. V gene TRBV6-2 or TRBV6-3 combines with J gene TRBJ1-1, with TRBD1 matching over 7 bases. CDR1 MNHEY and CDR2 SVGEGT come from the germline V gene. This CDR3 is 15 amino acids long. The trim removed 3 bases at V and 0 bases at J, leaving 4 bases unmatched. The CDR3 coding sequence is TGTGCCAGCAGTTATCCACAGGGGATGAACACTGAAGCTTTCTTT. It is translated as CASSYPQGMNTEAFF.

The chain recombines TRBV28 with TRBJ1-5; D not resolved. This CDR3 contains 17 residues. V dropped 8 bases and J dropped 0 bases, with 20 bases sitting between them. CDR1 and CDR2 from the germline V gene are MDHEN and SYDVKM. The CDR3 bases are TGTGCCAGCTCTTCGGTGGCAGCGACTTATAGCAATCAGCCCCAGCATTTT. It codes for CASSSVAATYSNQPQHF.

The chain links TRBV7-2 to TRBJ1-1; 9 bases map to TRBD1. Germline V gives CDR1 SGHTA, CDR2 FQGNSA. Germline trimming cut 0 bases from V and 5 bases from J; bases unmatched to any gene: 7. The CDR3 runs to 16 residues. The CDR3 region has the DNA TGTGCCAGCAGCTTAGCGGGACAGGGCTTGAGGACTGAAGCTTTCTTT. Translating gives CASSLAGQGLRTEAFF.

CDR3 amino acids: CASGRGDNQPQHF. CDR3 bases: TGTGCCAGCGGGAGGGGTGACAATCAGCCCCAGCATTTT. The chain joins TRBV6-5 to TRBJ1-5, with D maybe TRBD1 (5 bases). The germline gives CDR1 MNHEY, CDR2 SVGAGI. V was cut by 8 bases and J by 3 bases, with 11 bases left in between. The CDR3 contains 13 residues.

The chain recombines TRBV28 with TRBJ1-6, with no clear D. Per germline, CDR1 MDHEN and CDR2 SYDVKM. Trimming pared 4 bases from V and 0 bases from J, leaving 7 bases between. The CDR3 extends over 15 amino acids. The CDR3 region is CASSYRSSYNSPLHF. The CDR3 bases are TGTGCCAGCAGTTACAGAAGCTCCTATAATTCACCCCTCCACTTT.

The chain combines TRBV28 with TRBJ2-3; TRBD2 matches at 7 bases. The ends lost 7 bases at V and 2 bases at J; junction bases unmatched: 6. Germline loops: CDR1 MDHEN, CDR2 SYDVKM. CDR3 length: 14 amino acids. CDR3 amino acids: CASNPSGATDTQYF. In nucleotides, the CDR3 is TGTGCCAGCAATCCTAGCGGAGCCACAGATACGCAGTATTTT.

This chain links TRBV5-1 with TRBJ1-3, with D hard to call. The V and J ends lost 1 base and 4 bases respectively, with 15 bases between them. Germline V gene sequence: CDR1 SGHRS, CDR2 YFSETQ. The CDR3 contains 16 residues. CDR3 DNA: TGCGCCAGCAGCTTGAACGGCGGCCAACGGGGAAACACCATATATTTT. Protein product: CASSLNGGQRGNTIYF.

The chain joins TRBV4-1 to TRBJ1-4; possible D gene TRBD1, 6 bases. Trimming removed 0 bases from V and 7 bases from J, with 15 bases in between. Germline-derived CDR1 and CDR2 are MGHRA and YSYEKL. CDR3 length equals 16 residues. CDR3 in amino acids: CASSQDRGGRGEKLFF. DNA of the CDR3: TGCGCCAGCAGCCAAGATAGGGGGGGACGGGGTGAAAAACTGTTTTTT.

This sequence joins TRBV6-5 and TRBJ2-7; D call uncertain. The germline V gene has CDR1 MNHEY and CDR2 SVGAGI. This CDR3 spans 12 amino acids. The germline V and J ends were trimmed by 4 bases and 2 bases, with 6 bases remaining between them. The CDR3 DNA is TGTGCCAGCAGTTCCCTTCCCTACGAGCAGTACGTC. It encodes CASSSLPYEQYV.

The J gene is TRBJ1-1, the V gene TRBV4-2; 10 nucleotides align to TRBD1. The junction had 12 bases not matched to a gene; V was cut back by 3 bases and J by 2 bases. The CDR3 sequence is 18 residues long. Germline values: CDR1 LGHNA, CDR2 YNFKEQ. The CDR3 loop is CASSQGLWDRGTNTEAFF. The CDR3 region has the DNA TGTGCCAGCAGCCAGGGGCTCTGGGACAGGGGAACCAACACTGAAGCTTTCTTT.

Only one count was recorded for this clone. This rearrangement joins TRBV7-3 to TRBJ1-2; 10 nucleotides agree with TRBD1. Germline loops: CDR1 SGHTA, CDR2 FQGTGA. The CDR3 spans 13 residues. V trimming: 5 bases; J trimming: 9 bases; junction bases outside the gene matches: 6. CDR3 bases: TGTGCCAGCAGCCTCAGACAGGGGGCACGCTACACCTTC. Residues: CASSLRQGARYTF.

The chain carries TRBV11-2 and TRBJ2-5, with D possibly TRBD2 on 6 matching bases. V gave up 0 bases and J gave up 6 bases, with 17 bases separating them. Germline assignment: CDR1 SGHAT and CDR2 FQNNGV. There are 16 residues in the CDR3. CDR3 amino acids: CASSLDVAAGRKTQYF. CDR3 DNA sequence: TGTGCCAGCAGCTTAGATGTTGCTGCGGGGAGAAAGACCCAGTACTTC. The complete variable domain, with remaining parts taken from reference TRBV11-2 and TRBJ2-5, reads EAGVAQSPRYKIIEKRQSVAFWCNPISGHATLYWYQQILGQGPKLLIQFQNNGVVDDSQLPKDRFSAERLKGVDSTLKIQPAKLEDSAVYLCASSLDVAAGRKTQYFGPGTRLLVL.

The chain joins TRBV27 to TRBJ1-2, with no clear D. The CDR3 length is 13 residues. In germline, CDR1 is MNHEY, CDR2 SMNVEV (reference sequence). V lost 5 bases and J lost 4, with 11 bases in between. The CDR3 is CASSRGGSYGYTF. The CDR3, as DNA: TGTGCCAGCAGTCGTGGCGGATCCTATGGCTACACCTTC.

The chain carries TRBV7-6 and TRBJ2-1; 8 bases agree with TRBD2. The germline CDR1 and CDR2 sequences are SGHVS and FNYEAQ. Unmatched junction bases numbered 8, after V lost 5 bases and J lost 8 bases. The CDR3 is 14 residues long. DNA of the CDR3: TGTGCCAGCAGCCCGGGGGGGGCCCAGGATGAGCAGTTCTTC. Amino acids: CASSPGGAQDEQFF.

The rearrangement links TRBV12-3 or TRBV12-4 to TRBJ2-7, with a weak D call TRBD2 (6 bases). This CDR3 comprises 13 residues. V gave up 9 bases and J gave up 6 bases, with 18 bases separating them. The CDR3, as DNA: TGTGCCAGTCAGTATGCAGCGGGCCGCGAGCAGTACTTC. Protein sequence: CASQYAAGREQYF.

The chain recombines TRBV9 with TRBJ2-5; D is unresolved. The V and J ends lost 0 bases and 5 bases respectively, with 8 bases between them. CDR3 length: 13 amino acids. Per germline, CDR1 SGDLS and CDR2 YYNGEE. The CDR3 region has the DNA TGTGCCAGCAGCGTAGACGTCGGGGAGACCCAGTACTTC. Its protein product is CASSVDVGETQYF. Together with reference TRBV9 and TRBJ2-5, the CDR3 gives the full variable domain: DSGVTQTPKHLITATGQRVTLRCSPRSGDLSVYWYQQSLDQGLQFLIQYYNGEERAKGNILERFSAQQFPDLHSELNLSSLELGDSALYFCASSVDVGETQYFGPGTRLLVL.

The chain carries TRBV5-1 and TRBJ2-2; 8 bases match TRBD1. CDR1 is SGHRS and CDR2 is YFSETQ in the germline V gene. The CDR3 length is 15 residues. V lost 4 bases, J lost 1 base, and 3 bases stayed unmatched. The CDR3 is CASSLTGVNTGELFF. The CDR3 bases are TGCGCCAGCAGCCTGACAGGGGTGAACACCGGGGAGCTGTTTTTT.

The CDR3 nucleotides read TGTGCCACCAGTGAAGGGGGCGCAGCCAAAAACATTCAGTACTTC. The encoded protein is CATSEGGAAKNIQYF. The chain has TRBV24-1 and TRBJ2-4; TRBD1 agrees at 7 bases. Germline values: CDR1 KGHDR, CDR2 SFDVKD. Trimming at V came to 4 bases and at J to 0 bases, leaving 2 bases not matched to a gene. The CDR3 has 15 residues.

The chain employs TRBV27 and TRBJ2-5, with D possibly TRBD2 on 6 matching bases. There are 15 residues in the CDR3. Trimming stripped 5 bases from V and 1 base from J, with 14 bases between. The V gene's germline CDR1 is MNHEY and CDR2 SMNVEV (reference sequence). DNA of the CDR3: TGTGCCAGCAGTGAGACGACTAGTCTCCAAGAGACCCAGTACTTC. Protein product: CASSETTSLQETQYF.

There are a few counts of this clone. The rearrangement joins TRBV2 to TRBJ1-5, with 7 positions matching TRBD1. CDR3 size: 15 residues. V shed 4 bases and J 6 bases; nucleotides not matched to a gene: 9. The germline V gene has CDR1 SNHLY and CDR2 FYNNEI. CDR3 DNA: TGTGCCAGCAGTGGCCCACAGGGGCTGGCTCAGCCCCAGCATTTT. This gives the protein CASSGPQGLAQPQHF.

V usage is TRBV2 and J usage is TRBJ2-1; 7 bases align to TRBD1. V dropped 6 bases and J dropped 10; count of bases not matched to a gene: 9. This CDR3 region has 13 residues. Germline V lookup: CDR1 SNHLY, CDR2 FYNNEI. The CDR3, as DNA: TGTGCCAGCAGCTCGACAGGGCCGGGAGAGCAGTTCTTC. Translating it yields CASSSTGPGEQFF.

The chain has TRBV5-4 and TRBJ2-7, with D perhaps matching TRBD2 (7 bases). Germline V CDR1 and CDR2: SGHNT, YYREEE (reference sequence). This CDR3 region has 14 residues. Trimming removed 2 bases from V and 3 bases from J, with 12 bases in between. CDR3 sequence reads: CASSFGGRDYEQYF. The DNA for the CDR3 is TGTGCCAGCAGCTTCGGGGGGCGCGACTACGAGCAGTACTTC.

This CDR3 reads CASSSLQGYQPQHF. As DNA, the CDR3 is TGTGCCAGCAGTTCGCTACAGGGGTATCAGCCCCAGCATTTT. V is TRBV28 and J is TRBJ1-5, with 7 positions matching TRBD1. The CDR3 has 14 residues. The germline V gene encodes CDR1 MDHEN and CDR2 SYDVKM. The V and J ends lost 4 bases and 5 bases, in that order; junction bases with no gene match: 5. Full variable domain (remainder filled in from reference TRBV28 and TRBJ1-5): DVKVTQSSRYLVKRTGEKVFLECVQDMDHENMFWYRQDPGLGLRLIYFSYDVKMKEKGDIPEGYSVSREKKERFSLILESASTNQTSMYLCASSSLQGYQPQHFGDGTRLSIL.

The chain employs TRBV4-3 and TRBJ2-2; D remains ambiguous. Trimming removed 0 bases at V and 2 bases at J, with 7 bases between. The CDR3 sequence is 15 residues long. The germline V gene encodes CDR1 LGHNA and CDR2 YSLEER. The CDR3 sequence is CASSQDAVNTGELFF. The DNA of the CDR3 is TGCGCCAGCAGCCAAGACGCAGTAAACACCGGGGAGCTGTTTTTT.

V gene TRBV11-2 combines with J gene TRBJ1-4, with 9 bases aligning to TRBD1. The V and J ends lost 4 bases and 2 bases, in that order; junction bases with no gene match: 11. This CDR3 has 18 residues. Germline V CDR1 and CDR2: SGHAT, FQNNGV. CDR3 DNA: TGTGCCAGCAGCTATTACAGGGGGCGTATGAGGACTAATGAAAAACTGTTTTTT. Translation: CASSYYRGRMRTNEKLFF.

The chain recombines TRBV19 with TRBJ1-5; 10 bases align to TRBD1. The CDR3 runs 18 residues. V gave up 7 bases and J gave up 1 base; unmatched junction bases: 13. Germline values: CDR1 LNHDA, CDR2 SQIVND (reference sequence). This CDR3 is CASKGAGDRGISNQPQHF. The CDR3 bases are TGTGCCAGTAAGGGGGCCGGGGACAGGGGTATCAGCAATCAGCCCCAGCATTTT.

V is TRBV5-1 and J is TRBJ2-3, with 8 bases matching TRBD1. The CDR3 runs to 15 residues. J gave up 5 bases and V 0 bases, and 5 bases lay outside the gene matches. Germline assignment: CDR1 SGHRS and CDR2 YFSETQ. Written as DNA, the CDR3 is TGCGCCAGCAGCTTGGGGCAGGGGGCGAAAGATACGCAGTATTTT. It encodes CASSLGQGAKDTQYF.

The chain links TRBV12-5 to TRBJ2-7, with TRBD1 matching over 7 bases. Trimming at V came to 4 bases and at J to 3 bases, leaving 9 bases not matched to a gene. Germline-derived CDR1 and CDR2 are LGHNT and FRNRAP. The CDR3 is made up of 15 amino acids. The CDR3 spells CASGSQSGGNYEQYV. The CDR3 nucleotides read TGTGCTAGTGGTTCCCAATCAGGGGGTAACTACGAGCAGTACGTC.

This chain uses TRBV6-2 or TRBV6-3 with TRBJ2-6, with a tentative D call TRBD2 (5 bases). The CDR3 consists of 17 residues. Germline lookup yields CDR1 MNHEY and CDR2 SVGEGT. V was pared by 3 bases and J by 3 bases, with 15 bases between. The CDR3 protein is CASSYRGRRDGANVLTF. CDR3 coding DNA: TGTGCCAGCAGTTATAGAGGGAGACGGGATGGGGCCAACGTCCTGACTTTC.